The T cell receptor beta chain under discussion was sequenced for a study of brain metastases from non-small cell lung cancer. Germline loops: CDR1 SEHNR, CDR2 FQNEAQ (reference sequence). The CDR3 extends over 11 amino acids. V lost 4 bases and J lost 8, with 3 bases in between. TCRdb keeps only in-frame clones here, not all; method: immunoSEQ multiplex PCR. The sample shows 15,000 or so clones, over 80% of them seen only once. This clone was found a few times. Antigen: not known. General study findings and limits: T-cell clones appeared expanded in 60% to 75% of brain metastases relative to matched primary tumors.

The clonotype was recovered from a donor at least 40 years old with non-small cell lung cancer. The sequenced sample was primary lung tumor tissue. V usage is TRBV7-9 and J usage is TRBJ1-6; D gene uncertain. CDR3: CASSSDSPLHF. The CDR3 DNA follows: TGTGCCAGCAGCTCCGATTCACCCCTCCACTTT. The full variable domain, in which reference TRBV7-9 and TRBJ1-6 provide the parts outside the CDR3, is DTGVSQNPRHKITKRGQNVTFRCDPISEHNRLYWYRQTLGQGPEFLTYFQNEAQLEKSRLLSDRFSAERPKGSFSTLEIQRTEQGDSAMYLCASSSDSPLHFGNGTRLTVT.